This paragraph covers one T cell receptor beta chain sequence. This sample is drawn from a study of cytomegalovirus exposure and HLA in healthy donors. The CDR3 consists of 14 residues. The V segment lost 4 bases and the J segment 4 bases; nucleotides outside the gene matches: 4. CDR1 is LNHDA, CDR2 SQIVND, per germline (reference sequence). With 60 Vbeta and 13 Jbeta primers, the PCR was carried out. Profiled with immunoSEQ multiplex PCR; TCRdb holds only in-frame clones, not every one. This sample has some 180,000 clones, with 76% found just once. The sample was PBMCs. The V gene is TRBV19, the J gene TRBJ1-5, with TRBD1 matching over 7 bases. This TCR derives from a man aged 18-30 years in good health and CMV-seronegative. This CDR3 reads CASSTRQGNQPQHF. CDR3 DNA sequence: TGTGCCAGTAGTACTCGACAGGGAAATCAGCCCCAGCATTTT. Drawing the rest from reference TRBV19 and TRBJ1-5, the complete variable domain is DGGITQSPKYLFRKEGQNVTLSCEQNLNHDAMYWYRQDPGQGLRLIYYSQIVNDFQKGDIAEGYSVSREKKESFPLTVTSAQKNPTAFYLCASSTRQGNQPQHFGDGTRLSIL.